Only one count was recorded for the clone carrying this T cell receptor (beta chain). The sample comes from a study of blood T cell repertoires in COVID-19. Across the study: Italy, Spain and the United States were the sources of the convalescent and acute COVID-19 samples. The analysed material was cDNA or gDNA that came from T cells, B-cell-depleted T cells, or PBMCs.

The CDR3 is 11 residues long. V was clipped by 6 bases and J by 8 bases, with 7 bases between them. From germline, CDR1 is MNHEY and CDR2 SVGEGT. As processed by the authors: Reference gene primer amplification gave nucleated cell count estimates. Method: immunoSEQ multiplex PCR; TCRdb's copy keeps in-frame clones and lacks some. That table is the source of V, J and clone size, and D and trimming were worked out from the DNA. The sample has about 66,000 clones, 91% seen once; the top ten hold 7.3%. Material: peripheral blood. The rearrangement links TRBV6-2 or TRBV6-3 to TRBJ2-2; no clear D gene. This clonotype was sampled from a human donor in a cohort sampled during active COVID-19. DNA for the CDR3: TGTGCCAGCAGCCCCCTAGGGGAGCTGTTTTTT. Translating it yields CASSPLGELFF.